The present TCR beta chain was sequenced within a study of prognosis after radiotherapy for stage I lung cancer. Study-wide background: Newly diagnosed primary stage I lung tumors occurred in roughly 14 patients, and oligometastatic NSCLC after surgical resection of the primary tumor occurred in about five. Study-level findings and limits: The number of unique TCR clones went down after stereotactic body radiation therapy, with a median of approximately 9,100 versus 7,200.

On this clonotype: Its cognate antigen is unknown. One end of the junction does not line up with germline, which may come from a read error.

This CDR3 is 14 amino acids long. Germline CDR1 reads WSHSY; CDR2 reads SAAADI. The study amplified the TCR beta CDR3 region from genomic DNA. This amplification was carried out by two rounds of multiplex PCR. Round-one PCR had primers specific to each TRBV and TRBJ gene. One entry per CDR3 protein results from TCRdb running MiXCR on the multiplex PCR reads. The data contain approximately 25,000 distinct CDR3 sequences, approximately 40% of them seen just once; the ten biggest clones take up about a fifth. The sequence was obtained from a donor aged 50 or older with non-small cell lung cancer. Here the sequenced sample was PBMCs, taken before or after stereotactic body radiation therapy (not recorded which). This chain connects TRBV10-2 to TRBJ2-1; D tentatively fits TRBD1 or TRBD2 (5 bases each). Here the CDR3 DNA reads TGCTCCAGCAGTGCCTCAGGGACGGAGAATGAGCAGTTCTTC. Translating it yields CSSSASGTENEQFF.